Sequencing of this T cell receptor beta chain was carried out in a study of CD4 and CD8 cells across lung adenocarcinoma regions. Germline-derived CDR1 and CDR2 are MNHNS and SASEGT. The CDR3 contains 17 residues. Germline trimming cut 0 bases from V and 1 base from J; bases unmatched to any gene: 2. Localized lung adenocarcinoma, a non-small cell lung cancer, affected the donors. TCRdb used MiXCR to reprocess the PCR reads, holding one entry per CDR3 protein. The repertoire includes fewer than 25,000 distinct CDR3 sequences, around 50% of them detected once, and 27% sits in the top ten. This clonotype was seen only a few times.

Sequencing was carried out using CD8+ T cells from the center of a lung tumor. This receptor was obtained from a female donor with lung adenocarcinoma. The CD4 and CD8 labels of this study may be unreliable. The chain has TRBV6-1 and TRBJ2-1, with 11 nucleotides matching TRBD1. In DNA form, the CDR3 reads TGTGCCAGCAGTGAAGCAGGGACAGGGGGTTCCTACAATGAGCAGTTCTTC. Protein sequence: CASSEAGTGGSYNEQFF.